The sequence of this TCR beta chain was determined in a study of Graves' ophthalmopathy and Graves' hyperthyroidism. RNA transcripts served as template for amplifying TCR beta CDR3 sequences. The first-round RT-PCR employed HTBI primers together with the Qiagen OneStep RT-PCR kit. A multiplex PCR was then performed as the second round. TCRdb re-called the multiplex PCR reads through MiXCR, storing one row per CDR3 protein. The sample lists about 700,000 distinct CDR3 sequences, around 40% occurring once. Uncontrolled infections, other autoimmune diseases, pregnancy or lactation barred patients from enrollment. As the starting material, approximately 10 ml of fresh peripheral blood yielded the PBMCs. Germline CDR1 reads SGHKS; CDR2 reads YYEKEE (reference sequence). This CDR3 has 16 amino acids. In regard to this clonotype: The junction shows a germline mismatch at one end, possibly a read error.

The sequenced material came from peripheral blood. This chain connects TRBV5-5 to TRBJ2-7; D may match TRBD1 or TRBD2 (5 bases each). This clonotype was obtained from an adult man with Graves' ophthalmopathy. CDR3 region: CASSQDRGQGGYEQYF. The CDR3 DNA is TGCGCCAGCAGCCAAGATCGAGGGCAGGGTGGCTACGAGCAGTACTTC. Complete variable domain (other parts from reference TRBV5-5 and TRBJ2-7): DAGVTQSPTHLIKTRGQQVTLRCSPISGHKSVSWYQQVLGQGPQFIFQYYEKEERGRGNFPDRFSARQFPNYSSELNVNALLLGDSALYLCASSQDRGQGGYEQYFGPGTRLTVT.